A selection of T cell receptor beta chains follows, all from one sample in a study of blood T cell repertoires in COVID-19. Generated by immunoSEQ multiplex PCR, the TCRdb table keeps only in-frame clones and is missing some. The data show 200,000 to 250,000 clones, more than 80% seen once. The sample consisted of peripheral blood. The receptors derive from a woman older than 75 with COVID-19, enrolled during active disease. Each CDR3 is given with its conserved first and last residue. The D gene is left open where the match is weak. Clone size is not always given. Where it is, it says once, few, many or a class for expanded clones.

>TRBJ2-1|TRBV6-5|TRBD1|.
TGTGCCAGCAGGCGGGACAGGCAAGACAATGAGCAGTTCTTC
CASRRDRQDNEQFF
>TRBJ1-5|TRBV6-2/TRBV6-3|TRBD1|.
TGTGCCAGCAGCCAAACCCGACAGGGAAGTCAGCCCCAGCATTTT
CASSQTRQGSQPQHF
>TRBJ2-7|TRBV5-4|.|.
TGTGCCAGCAGCTTGGATCGTCGGGACGAGCAGTACTTC
CASSLDRRDEQYF
>TRBJ1-1|TRBV21-1|.|.
TGTGCCAGCAGCAGCGGGCAGGGGGGCATGAACACTGAAGCTTTCTTT
CASSSGQGGMNTEAFF
>TRBJ1-5|TRBV7-9|.|.
TGTGCCAGCAGCTTGGTAGGGGAGGCTCAGCCCCAGCATTTT
CASSLVGEAQPQHF
>TRBJ1-2|TRBV6-5|TRBD1|.
TGTGCCAGCAGTTACTCCGGGCAGGGGGGAAATAATGGCTACACCTTC
CASSYSGQGGNNGYTF
>TRBJ2-1|TRBV7-3|TRBD1|.
TGTGCCAGCAGCTTAGGGACAGGGGGATCCTACAATGAGCAGTTCTTC
CASSLGTGGSYNEQFF
>TRBJ1-5|TRBV18|TRBD1|.
TGTGCCAGCTCACCGGGACAGTACAATCAGCCCCAGCATTTT
CASSPGQYNQPQHF
>TRBJ1-4|TRBV29-1|.|once
TGCAGCGCCCGGGAAGAAAAACTGTTTTTT
CSAREEKLFF
>TRBJ2-7|TRBV5-4|TRBD1|.
TGTGCCAGCAGCTTTGAACAGGGGCCCTACGAGCAGTACTTC
CASSFEQGPYEQYF
>TRBJ1-1|TRBV28|.|.
TGTGCCAGCAGTTTGAGTCTCACGACTGAAGCTTTCTTT
CASSLSLTTEAFF